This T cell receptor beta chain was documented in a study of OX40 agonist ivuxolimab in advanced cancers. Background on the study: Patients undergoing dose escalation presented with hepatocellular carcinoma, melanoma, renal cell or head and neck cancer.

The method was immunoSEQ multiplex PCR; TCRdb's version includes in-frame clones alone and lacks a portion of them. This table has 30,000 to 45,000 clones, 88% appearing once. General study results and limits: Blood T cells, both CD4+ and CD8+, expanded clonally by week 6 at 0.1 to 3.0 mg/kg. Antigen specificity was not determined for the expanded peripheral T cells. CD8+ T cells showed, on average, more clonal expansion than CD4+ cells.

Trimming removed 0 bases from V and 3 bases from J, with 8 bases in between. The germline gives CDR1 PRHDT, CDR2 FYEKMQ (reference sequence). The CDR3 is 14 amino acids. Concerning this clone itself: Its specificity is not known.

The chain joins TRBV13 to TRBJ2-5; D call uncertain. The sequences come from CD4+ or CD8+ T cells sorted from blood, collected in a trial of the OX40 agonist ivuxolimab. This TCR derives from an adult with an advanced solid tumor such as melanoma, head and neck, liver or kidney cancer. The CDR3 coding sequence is TGTGCCAGCAGCTTAGGCTTCCGAAAAGAGACCCAGTACTTC. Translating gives CASSLGFRKETQYF.